A selection of T cell receptor beta chains follows, all from one sample in a study of CD8 T cells in ankylosing spondylitis. Via MiXCR, TCRdb re-called the 5' RACE reads, giving one row per CDR3 protein. The data contain some 450,000 distinct CDR3 sequences, 15% to 20% of them singletons. Sequences were obtained from blood, either unsorted or a sorted T cell fraction (not recorded which). The source is a male donor with ankylosing spondylitis. CDR3s include the opening cysteine and the closing phenylalanine or tryptophan. Fields, in order: D gene, J gene, clone size, V gene, CDR3 protein, CDR3 DNA. A D gene is named only where the DNA matches it firmly. Size is omitted from some rows. Given values are once, few, many or a class for expanded clones.

>NA|TRBJ2-2|NA|TRBV6-1
CASSPNGIWVNTGELFF
TGTGCCAGCAGCCCTAACGGGATTTGGGTGAACACCGGGGAGCTGTTTTTT
>NA|TRBJ1-2|NA|TRBV20-1
CSARDLMGRNYGYTF
TGCAGTGCTAGAGATCTTATGGGGCGTAACTATGGCTACACCTTC
>TRBD1|TRBJ2-1|NA|TRBV28
CASSTPGLLGGDEQFF
TGTGCCAGCAGTACCCCCGGCCTCCTAGGGGGCGATGAGCAGTTCTTC
>NA|TRBJ2-7|few|TRBV29-1
CSATEGQFWEQYF
TGCAGCGCCACAGAGGGTCAGTTTTGGGAGCAGTACTTC
>TRBD2|TRBJ2-3|NA|TRBV27
CASSLVGGPDTQYF
TGTGCCAGCAGTTTAGTGGGAGGGCCAGATACGCAGTATTTT
>NA|TRBJ1-1|many|TRBV15
CATSRDQTAGGAFF
TGTGCCACCAGCAGAGATCAGACAGCGGGAGGTGCTTTCTTT
>TRBD2|TRBJ2-5|many|TRBV5-1
CASSWRGLAIETQYF
TGCGCCAGCAGCTGGCGGGGACTAGCAATTGAGACCCAGTACTTC
>TRBD2|TRBJ2-1|few|TRBV20-1
CSASRLGGTYNEQFF
TGCAGTGCTAGTCGGCTCGGGGGGACCTACAATGAGCAGTTCTTC
>NA|TRBJ2-7|NA|TRBV11-2
CASSPGRNLYEQYF
TGTGCCAGCAGCCCGGGACGGAATCTCTACGAGCAGTACTTC
>TRBD2|TRBJ2-3|few|TRBV29-1
CSVERGGRAGSDTQYF
TGCAGCGTTGAACGGGGCGGGAGGGCCGGTTCAGATACGCAGTATTTT
>NA|TRBJ2-5|few|TRBV7-2
CASSPTLETQYF
TGTGCCAGCAGTCCGACCTTAGAGACCCAGTACTTC
>NA|TRBJ1-4|NA|TRBV29-1
CSVEYQGNEKLFF
TGCAGCGTTGAGTACCAGGGAAATGAAAAACTGTTTTTT
>NA|TRBJ1-1|few|TRBV12-3/TRBV12-4
CASSLLREVTEAFF
TGTGCCAGCAGTTTACTGAGGGAGGTCACTGAAGCTTTCTTT
>NA|TRBJ2-5|NA|TRBV20-1
CSASKNGGQETQYF
TGCAGTGCTTCAAAGAACGGGGGCCAAGAGACCCAGTACTTC
>NA|TRBJ1-3|NA|TRBV4-1
CASSPDVGLGGNTIYF
TGCGCCAGCAGCCCCGACGTGGGCCTAGGAGGAAACACCATATATTTT
>NA|TRBJ2-5|few|TRBV3-1
CASSRGTNQEQTQYF
TGTGCCAGCAGCCGGGGGACAAACCAAGAACAGACCCAGTACTTC
>NA|TRBJ2-7|few|TRBV5-1
CASSLGTEYEQYF
TGCGCCAGCAGCTTGGGAACGGAGTACGAGCAGTACTTC
>NA|TRBJ2-7|NA|TRBV12-5
CASGLARLNHSYEQYF
TGTGCTAGTGGTTTGGCGAGACTCAACCACTCCTACGAGCAGTACTTC
>NA|TRBJ2-7|many|TRBV3-1
CASSHTTGYEQYF
TGTGCCAGCAGCCACACAACAGGGTACGAGCAGTACTTC
>NA|TRBJ2-3|NA|TRBV24-1
CATSAVGGGTDTQYF
TGTGCCACCAGTGCTGTGGGGGGCGGAACAGATACGCAGTATTTT
>TRBD1|TRBJ2-2|few|TRBV15
CATSRDRGGTGGLVWDTGELFF
TGTGCCACCAGCAGAGATCGAGGCGGGACAGGGGGCTTGGTGTGGGACACCGGGGAGCTGTTTTTT
>NA|TRBJ2-3|NA|TRBV4-1
CASSLTPGDTQYF
TGCGCCAGCAGCCTCACTCCCGGGGATACGCAGTATTTT
>NA|TRBJ2-6|NA|TRBV19
CASSTRQDLSGANVLTF
TGTGCCAGTAGTACTAGACAGGATCTCTCTGGGGCCAACGTCCTGACTTTC
>TRBD1|TRBJ1-2|NA|TRBV7-9
CASSTSGTGYGYTF
TGTGCCAGCAGCACCTCCGGGACAGGCTATGGCTACACCTTC
>NA|TRBJ2-7|NA|TRBV21-1
CANRQGVSYEQYF
TGTGCCAACCGACAGGGGGTGTCCTACGAGCAGTACTTC
>TRBD1|TRBJ1-6|many|TRBV5-1
CASRPGQGNSPLHF
TGCGCCAGCAGACCTGGACAGGGGAACTCACCCCTCCACTTT